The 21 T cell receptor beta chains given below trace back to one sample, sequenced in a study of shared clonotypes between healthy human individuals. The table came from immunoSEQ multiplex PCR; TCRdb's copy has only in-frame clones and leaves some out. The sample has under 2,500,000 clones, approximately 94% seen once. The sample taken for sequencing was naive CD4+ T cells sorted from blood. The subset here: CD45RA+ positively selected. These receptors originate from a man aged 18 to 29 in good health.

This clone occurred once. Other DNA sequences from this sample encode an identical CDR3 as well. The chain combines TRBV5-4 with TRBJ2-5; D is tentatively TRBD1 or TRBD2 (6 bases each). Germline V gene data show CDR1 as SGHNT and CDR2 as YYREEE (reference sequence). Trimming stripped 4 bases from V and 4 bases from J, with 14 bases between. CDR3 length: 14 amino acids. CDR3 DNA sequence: TGTGCCAGCAGCCCGGAGGGGGGACGAGAGACCCAGTACTTC. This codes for CASSPEGGRETQYF.

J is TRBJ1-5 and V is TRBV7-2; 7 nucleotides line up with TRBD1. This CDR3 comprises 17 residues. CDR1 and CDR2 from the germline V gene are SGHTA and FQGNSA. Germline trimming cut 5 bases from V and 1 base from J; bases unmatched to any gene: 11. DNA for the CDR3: TGTGCCAGCAGCCAGCAGGGGGGGACTTTCAGCAATCAGCCCCAGCATTTT. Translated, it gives CASSQQGGTFSNQPQHF.

The CDR3 is CASSATSGGAMETQYF. CDR3 sequence (DNA): TGTGCCAGCAGCGCCACTAGCGGGGGGGCGATGGAGACCCAGTACTTC. The genes are TRBV11-2 and TRBJ2-5; 13 positions match TRBD2. CDR3 length equals 16 residues. The trim removed 5 bases at V and 5 bases at J, leaving 8 bases unmatched. Germline values: CDR1 SGHAT, CDR2 FQNNGV.

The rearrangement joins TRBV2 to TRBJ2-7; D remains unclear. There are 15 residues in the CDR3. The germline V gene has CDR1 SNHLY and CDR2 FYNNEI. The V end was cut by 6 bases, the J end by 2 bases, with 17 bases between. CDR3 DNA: TGTGCCAGCAGGACCCTCTGGACGGTCGCCTACGAGCAGTACTTC. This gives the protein CASRTLWTVAYEQYF.

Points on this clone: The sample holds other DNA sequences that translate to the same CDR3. CDR3 amino acids: CASSLDTDTQYF. As DNA, the CDR3 is TGCGCCAGCAGCTTAGACACAGATACGCAGTATTTT. This chain uses TRBV5-1 with TRBJ2-3; D is ambiguous. The V gene's germline CDR1 is SGHRS and CDR2 YFSETQ. The V end lost 2 bases, the J end lost 2 bases, and 3 bases lay between the germline ends. The CDR3 runs to 12 residues. The full variable domain, rest sourced from reference TRBV5-1 and TRBJ2-3, is KAGVTQTPRYLIKTRGQQVTLSCSPISGHRSVSWYQQTPGQGLQFLFEYFSETQRNKGNFPGRFSGRQFSNSRSEMNVSTLELGDSALYLCASSLDTDTQYFGPGTRLTVL.

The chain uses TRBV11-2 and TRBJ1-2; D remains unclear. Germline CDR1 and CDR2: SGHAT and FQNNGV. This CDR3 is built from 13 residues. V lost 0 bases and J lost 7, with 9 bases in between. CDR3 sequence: CASSLELLSGYTF. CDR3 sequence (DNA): TGTGCCAGCAGCTTAGAGCTACTGAGTGGCTACACCTTC.

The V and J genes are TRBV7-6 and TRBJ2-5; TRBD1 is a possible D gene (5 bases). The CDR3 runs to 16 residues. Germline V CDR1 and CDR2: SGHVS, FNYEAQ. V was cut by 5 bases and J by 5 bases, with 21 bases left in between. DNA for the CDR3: TGTGCCAGCAGCAAAAGGGGCGCAGGGTCTGGGGAGACCCAGTACTTC. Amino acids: CASSKRGAGSGETQYF.

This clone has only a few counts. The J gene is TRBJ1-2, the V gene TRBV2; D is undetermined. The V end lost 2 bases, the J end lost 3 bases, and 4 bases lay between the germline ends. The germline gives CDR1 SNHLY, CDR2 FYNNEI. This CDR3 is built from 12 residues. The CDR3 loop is CASSERHYGYTF. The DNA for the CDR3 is TGTGCCAGCAGTGAAAGGCACTATGGCTACACCTTC.

CDR3 nucleotides: TGTGCCAGCAGCTCCGGGACAGGGGGACCCTACAATGAGCAGTTCTTC. This codes for CASSSGTGGPYNEQFF. V gene TRBV5-4 combines with J gene TRBJ2-1, with 11 bases lining up with TRBD1. Germline V gene lookup returns CDR1 SGHNT and CDR2 YYREEE (reference sequence). This CDR3 has 16 residues. The trim removed 3 bases at V and 2 bases at J, leaving 4 bases unmatched.

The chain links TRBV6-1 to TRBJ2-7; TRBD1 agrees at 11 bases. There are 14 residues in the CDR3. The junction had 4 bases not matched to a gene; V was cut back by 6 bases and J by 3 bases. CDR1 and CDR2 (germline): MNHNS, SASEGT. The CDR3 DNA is TGTGCCAGCAGAGGGACAGGGGGGCTCTACGAGCAGTACTTC. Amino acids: CASRGTGGLYEQYF.

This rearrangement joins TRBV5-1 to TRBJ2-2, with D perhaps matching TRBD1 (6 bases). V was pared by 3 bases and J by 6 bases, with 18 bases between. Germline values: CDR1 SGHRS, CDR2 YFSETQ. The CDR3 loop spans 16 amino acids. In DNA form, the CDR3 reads TGCGCCAGCAGCTATAGGACAGATGCTCCCCCCGGGGAGCTGTTTTTT. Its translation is CASSYRTDAPPGELFF.

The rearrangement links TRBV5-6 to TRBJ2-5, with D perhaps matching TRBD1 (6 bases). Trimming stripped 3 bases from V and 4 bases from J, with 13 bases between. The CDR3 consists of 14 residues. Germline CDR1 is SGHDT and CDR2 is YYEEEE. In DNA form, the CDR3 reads TGTGCCAGCAGCTCGAAACAGGGTGGAGAGACCCAGTACTTC. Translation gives CASSSKQGGETQYF.

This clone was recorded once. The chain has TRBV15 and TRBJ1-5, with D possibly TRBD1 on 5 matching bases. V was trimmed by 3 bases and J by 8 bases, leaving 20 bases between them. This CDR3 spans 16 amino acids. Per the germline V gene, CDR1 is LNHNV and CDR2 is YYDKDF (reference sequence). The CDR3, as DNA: TGTGCCACCAGCAGTGATGGATCGGGGGTTTTGGAGCCCCAGCATTTT. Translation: CATSSDGSGVLEPQHF. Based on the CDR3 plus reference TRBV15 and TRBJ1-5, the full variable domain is DAMVIQNPRYQVTQFGKPVTLSCSQTLNHNVMYWYQQKSSQAPKLLFHYYDKDFNNEADTPDNFQSRRPNTSFCFLDIRSPGLGDTAMYLCATSSDGSGVLEPQHFGDGTRLSIL.

The CDR3 region has the DNA TGTGCCAGCAGGGGGGACACCTACTATGGCTACACCTTC. This sequence encodes CASRGDTYYGYTF. J is TRBJ1-2 and V is TRBV6-1; a possible D gene is TRBD1 (6 bases). Trimming took 6 bases from V and 3 from J, leaving 11 bases between them. CDR1 and CDR2 (germline): MNHNS, SASEGT. The CDR3 has 13 amino acids.

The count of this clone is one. The CDR3 here is CASRAPKLFTEAFF. The CDR3 coding sequence is TGTGCCAGTAGGGCTCCCAAACTCTTCACTGAAGCTTTCTTT. V usage is TRBV6-5 and J usage is TRBJ1-1; D uncertain. The CDR3 consists of 14 residues. Trimming shortened V by 9 bases and J by 4 bases, and 18 bases separated the two germline ends. CDR1 and CDR2 from the germline V gene are MNHEY and SVGAGI.

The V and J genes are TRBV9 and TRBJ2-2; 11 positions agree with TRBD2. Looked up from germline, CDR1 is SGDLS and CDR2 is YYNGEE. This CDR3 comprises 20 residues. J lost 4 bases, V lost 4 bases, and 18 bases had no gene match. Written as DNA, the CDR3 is TGTGCCAGCAGCCCCTGGACTAGCGGGTTATCCTTGAGTTCCACCGGGGAGCTGTTTTTT. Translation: CASSPWTSGLSLSSTGELFF.

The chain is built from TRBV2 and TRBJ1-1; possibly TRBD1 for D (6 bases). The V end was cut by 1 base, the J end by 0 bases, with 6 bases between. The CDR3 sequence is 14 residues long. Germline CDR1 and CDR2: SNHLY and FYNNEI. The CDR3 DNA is TGTGCCAGCAGTGAAGGGACAGTGAACACTGAAGCTTTCTTT. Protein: CASSEGTVNTEAFF.

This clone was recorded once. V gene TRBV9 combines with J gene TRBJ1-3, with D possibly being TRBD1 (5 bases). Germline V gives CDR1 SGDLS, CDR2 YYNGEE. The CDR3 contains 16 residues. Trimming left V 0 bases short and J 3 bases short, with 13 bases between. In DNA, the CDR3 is TGTGCCAGCAGCGTAGGGTCGGCGGGGGTTGGAAACACCATATATTTT. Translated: CASSVGSAGVGNTIYF.

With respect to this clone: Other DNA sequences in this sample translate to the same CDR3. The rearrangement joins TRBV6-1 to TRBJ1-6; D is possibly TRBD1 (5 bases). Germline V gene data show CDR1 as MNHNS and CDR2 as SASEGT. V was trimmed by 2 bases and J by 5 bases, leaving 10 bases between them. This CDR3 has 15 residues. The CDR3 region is CASSERRGDNSPLHF. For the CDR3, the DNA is TGTGCCAGCAGTGAACGGAGGGGCGATAATTCACCCCTCCACTTT.

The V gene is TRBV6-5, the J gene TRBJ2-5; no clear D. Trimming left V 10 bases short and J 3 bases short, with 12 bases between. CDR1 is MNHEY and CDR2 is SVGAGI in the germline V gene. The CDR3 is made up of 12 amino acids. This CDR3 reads CATRRSEETQYF. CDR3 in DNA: TGTGCCACAAGGCGGAGCGAAGAGACCCAGTACTTC.

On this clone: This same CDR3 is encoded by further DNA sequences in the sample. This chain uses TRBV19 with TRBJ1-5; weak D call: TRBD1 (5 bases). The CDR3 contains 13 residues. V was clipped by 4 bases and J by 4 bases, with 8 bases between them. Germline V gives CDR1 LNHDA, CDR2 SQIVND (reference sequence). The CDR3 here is CASSTGANQPQHF. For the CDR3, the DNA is TGTGCCAGTAGTACTGGGGCTAATCAGCCCCAGCATTTT.